The entry below gives a single T cell receptor (beta chain) sequence along with its context. Antigen specificity is unknown. CDR1 is LGHDT and CDR2 is YNNKEL in the germline V gene (reference sequence). The CDR3 is 18 residues long. These data are taken from a study of monozygotic twins with inflammatory bowel disease. Findings of the study overall: Among twins, concordant and discordant pairs did not differ in repertoire similarity, possibly from limited power. Other individuals had fewer clonotypes in common with IBD patients than with healthy twins, especially with disease activity.

Reprocessing the 5' RACE reads, TCRdb reports a single entry for every CDR3 protein and omits DNA. The ten top clones account for approximately 2.4%, within a sample of approximately 380,000 distinct CDR3 sequences. The chain is built from TRBV3-1 and TRBJ2-7; TCRdb picks TRBD2, but there is no DNA to check that call. Material: blood. This TCR derives from a human donor with ulcerative colitis or Crohn's disease, or a healthy co-twin of an affected twin (not recorded which). CDR3 sequence: CASSQGGMQAGWSYEQYF.